These T cell receptor beta chains were read from a single sample in a study of T cells in tumors after PD-1 blockade. Generated by immunoSEQ multiplex PCR, the TCRdb table keeps only in-frame clones and is missing some. This table has 15,000 to 25,000 clones, approximately 84% appearing once. The sample here was PBMCs, taken after anti-PD-1 therapy. These receptors were taken from a human donor with advanced basal cell or squamous cell carcinoma (not recorded which). Each CDR3 is given with its conserved first and last residue. Fields, in order: D gene, J gene, clone size, V gene, CDR3 length, CDR3 DNA, CDR3 protein. The D gene is left open where the match is weak. Where a row states a size, it is once, few, many or the class of an expanded clone; other rows omit it.

D: TRBD2
J: TRBJ2-3
size: .
V: TRBV19
length: 17
DNA: TGTGCCAGTAGTAGGCGGGGGAAGGGAGGACTCTCAGATACGCAGTATTTT
CDR3: CASSRRGKGGLSDTQYF

D: TRBD1
J: TRBJ2-5
size: .
V: TRBV7-9
length: 15
DNA: TGTGCCAGCAGCCGGGACAGGGGGCACCAAGAGACCCAGTACTTC
CDR3: CASSRDRGHQETQYF

D: TRBD1
J: TRBJ2-7
size: .
V: TRBV6-5
length: 16
DNA: TGTGCCAGCAGTTACTCGTCCGGGACAGTTTATTACGAGCAGTACTTC
CDR3: CASSYSSGTVYYEQYF

D: .
J: TRBJ2-3
size: few
V: TRBV29-1
length: 14
DNA: TGCAGCGTCCGCCCCGGGGGATACACAGATACGCAGTATTTT
CDR3: CSVRPGGYTDTQYF

D: .
J: TRBJ2-7
size: .
V: TRBV7-6
length: 13
DNA: TGTGCCAGCAGCCCTCAGGTGTTCTACGAGCAGTACTTC
CDR3: CASSPQVFYEQYF

D: .
J: TRBJ1-2
size: .
V: TRBV6-5
length: 15
DNA: TGTGCCAGCAGTCAACAGCCGAACCCCCACTATGGCTACACCTTC
CDR3: CASSQQPNPHYGYTF

D: TRBD2
J: TRBJ2-5
size: once
V: TRBV5-4
length: 18
DNA: TGTGCCAGCAGCGCCGGGACTAGCGGGAGGGGGACTCAAGAGACCCAGTACTTC
CDR3: CASSAGTSGRGTQETQYF

D: .
J: TRBJ2-1
size: .
V: TRBV27
length: 16
DNA: TGTGCCAGCAGTTTACAAGACCCCGGTAGGTCCAATGAGCAGTTCTTC
CDR3: CASSLQDPGRSNEQFF

D: .
J: TRBJ2-7
size: .
V: TRBV12-3/TRBV12-4
length: 13
DNA: TGTGCCAGCAGTTCACAGTACTCCTACGAGCAGTACTTC
CDR3: CASSSQYSYEQYF

D: .
J: TRBJ2-5
size: few
V: TRBV18
length: 13
DNA: TGTGCCAGCTCACCATCGGGTCCAGAGACCCAGTACTTC
CDR3: CASSPSGPETQYF

D: TRBD1
J: TRBJ2-6
size: .
V: TRBV9
length: 17
DNA: TGTGCCAGCAGCGGGACAGGCGCGAGCTCTGGGGCCAACGTCCTGACTTTC
CDR3: CASSGTGASSGANVLTF

D: .
J: TRBJ1-1
size: .
V: TRBV12-5
length: 14
DNA: TGTGCTAGTGGTTTGGTTTCTTGGAACACTGAAGCTTTCTTT
CDR3: CASGLVSWNTEAFF

D: .
J: TRBJ1-1
size: few
V: TRBV27
length: 13
DNA: TGTGCCAGCAGTTGGGCAGGGGAGACTGAAGCTTTCTTT
CDR3: CASSWAGETEAFF

D: TRBD1
J: TRBJ2-1
size: .
V: TRBV7-9
length: 14
DNA: TGTGCCAGCAGCCCAGGGGGCCCCTACAATGAGCAGTTCTTC
CDR3: CASSPGGPYNEQFF

D: .
J: TRBJ1-4
size: once
V: TRBV6-5
length: 15
DNA: TGTGCCAGCAGTTTCCGTGTTGGGGGGCAAGAAAAACTGTTTTTT
CDR3: CASSFRVGGQEKLFF

D: .
J: TRBJ2-2
size: .
V: TRBV3-1/TRBV3-2
length: 12
DNA: TGTGCCAGCAGCCATGAGACCGGGGAGCTGTTTTTT
CDR3: CASSHETGELFF

D: .
J: TRBJ2-3
size: .
V: TRBV6-6
length: 12
DNA: TGTGCCAGCAGTCAAGACCTAGATACGCAGTATTTT
CDR3: CASSQDLDTQYF

D: .
J: TRBJ1-5
size: .
V: TRBV7-2
length: 15
DNA: TGTGCCAGCAGCTTAGTAGGAGGAAGCAATCAGCCCCAGCATTTT
CDR3: CASSLVGGSNQPQHF

D: TRBD2
J: TRBJ2-1
size: .
V: TRBV19
length: 15
DNA: TGTGCCAGTAGTTTAGCGGGGGGTTCCTACAATGAGCAGTTCTTC
CDR3: CASSLAGGSYNEQFF

D: .
J: TRBJ1-2
size: .
V: TRBV21-1
length: 13
DNA: TGTGCCAGCAGCTCGGACAGGGATGACGGCTACACCTTC
CDR3: CASSSDRDDGYTF

D: TRBD2
J: TRBJ2-3
size: once
V: TRBV6-2/TRBV6-3
length: 15
DNA: TGTGCCAGCAGTACCCCCCGGGGGGGCCCCGGTACGCAGTATTTT
CDR3: CASSTPRGGPGTQYF

D: TRBD2
J: TRBJ2-4
size: once
V: TRBV28
length: 19
DNA: TGTGCCAGCAGTTTCTGGCCCAAAACTAGCGGGTCAACCAAAAACATTCAGTACTTC
CDR3: CASSFWPKTSGSTKNIQYF

D: TRBD2
J: TRBJ2-2
size: .
V: TRBV3-1/TRBV3-2
length: 15
DNA: TGTGCCAGCAGCCCTCGAGCTAGCGGAACCGGGGAGCTGTTTTTT
CDR3: CASSPRASGTGELFF

D: .
J: TRBJ1-6
size: .
V: TRBV10-3
length: 14
DNA: TGTGCCATCAGTGGCCGCGTGGAAAATTCACCCCTCCACTTT
CDR3: CAISGRVENSPLHF

D: .
J: TRBJ2-7
size: few
V: TRBV18
length: 22
DNA: TGTGCCAGCTCACCCCAGATCTCATGGTATTTTATCGGGGACCCTTTCTCCTACGAGCAGTACTTC
CDR3: CASSPQISWYFIGDPFSYEQYF

D: .
J: TRBJ1-1
size: .
V: TRBV7-2
length: 12
DNA: TGTGCCAGCAGCTTGATTTTTGGGAGGGCTTTCTTT
CDR3: CASSLIFGRAFF

D: TRBD1
J: TRBJ2-1
size: .
V: TRBV29-1
length: 14
DNA: TGCAGCGGAAGCCCGGGACAGGGGGACAATGAGCAGTTCTTC
CDR3: CSGSPGQGDNEQFF

D: TRBD1
J: TRBJ1-2
size: .
V: TRBV5-5
length: 14
DNA: TGTGCCAGCAGCAGACAGGGGGGGAACTATGGCTACACCTTC
CDR3: CASSRQGGNYGYTF

D: TRBD1
J: TRBJ2-7
size: .
V: TRBV6-5
length: 15
DNA: TGTGCCAGCAGTTACAGACAGGGTCGTCTCTACGAGCAGTACTTC
CDR3: CASSYRQGRLYEQYF

D: .
J: TRBJ1-2
size: .
V: TRBV4-2
length: 13
DNA: TGTGCCAGCAGCCACATGCCCCCGTCTGGCTACACCTTC
CDR3: CASSHMPPSGYTF

D: TRBD1
J: TRBJ2-5
size: .
V: TRBV7-9
length: 17
DNA: TGTGCCAGCAGCTTAACTCCATTGACAGGGCGCCAAGAGACCCAGTACTTC
CDR3: CASSLTPLTGRQETQYF

D: .
J: TRBJ1-2
size: few
V: TRBV13
length: 14
DNA: TGTGCCAGCAGCTCTCTTACGGCCGGCTATGGCTACACCTTC
CDR3: CASSSLTAGYGYTF

D: .
J: TRBJ2-7
size: once
V: TRBV10-3
length: 12
DNA: TGTGCCATCAGCGGAGGATCCTACGAGCAGTACTTC
CDR3: CAISGGSYEQYF

D: TRBD2
J: TRBJ2-3
size: .
V: TRBV6-6
length: 15
DNA: TGTGCCAGCAGTTACACTAGCGGGAAGATAGATACGCAGTATTTT
CDR3: CASSYTSGKIDTQYF

D: .
J: TRBJ1-1
size: .
V: TRBV5-1
length: 15
DNA: TGCGCCAGCAGCTTGGAGCCCTGGAGGGACACTGAAGCTTTCTTT
CDR3: CASSLEPWRDTEAFF

D: .
J: TRBJ2-2
size: .
V: TRBV5-1
length: 15
DNA: TGCGCCAGCAGTCGGGACTCGGATGGGACCGGGGAGCTGTTTTTT
CDR3: CASSRDSDGTGELFF

D: .
J: TRBJ2-5
size: .
V: TRBV29-1
length: 14
DNA: TGCAGCCCACTCTTGGGCGGGGGCCCAGAGACCCAGTACTTC
CDR3: CSPLLGGGPETQYF

D: .
J: TRBJ2-3
size: once
V: TRBV7-9
length: 15
DNA: TGTGCCAGCAGCTTAGCGGTCCTTCCGGGAGATACGCAGTATTTT
CDR3: CASSLAVLPGDTQYF

D: .
J: TRBJ1-5
size: .
V: TRBV28
length: 14
DNA: TGTGCCAGCAGTTTGACACAGGTCGGACAGCCCCAGCATTTT
CDR3: CASSLTQVGQPQHF

D: .
J: TRBJ1-1
size: once
V: TRBV5-1
length: 13
DNA: TGCGCCAGCAGCTTCAGTCTGAACACTGAAGCTTTCTTT
CDR3: CASSFSLNTEAFF

D: .
J: TRBJ1-3
size: .
V: TRBV5-5
length: 16
DNA: TGTGCCAGCAGCTTGGGGGGACGTCGCTCTGGAAACACCATATATTTT
CDR3: CASSLGGRRSGNTIYF

D: .
J: TRBJ1-2
size: .
V: TRBV5-1
length: 15
DNA: TGCGCCAGCAGCGCCGGAACAGTGAGTAACTATGGCTACACCTTC
CDR3: CASSAGTVSNYGYTF

D: TRBD2
J: TRBJ2-2
size: .
V: TRBV6-5
length: 14
DNA: TGTGCCAGCAGTTATGGGGAGGGGACCGGGGAGCTGTTTTTT
CDR3: CASSYGEGTGELFF

D: TRBD1
J: TRBJ1-1
size: .
V: TRBV6-5
length: 15
DNA: TGTGCCAGCAGTTCCGGACAGGGGAGGTACACTGAAGCTTTCTTT
CDR3: CASSSGQGRYTEAFF

D: .
J: TRBJ2-2
size: few
V: TRBV7-9
length: 16
DNA: TGTGCCAGCAGTCGGGCCAGGGGGGACAGCACCGGGGAGCTGTTTTTT
CDR3: CASSRARGDSTGELFF

D: .
J: TRBJ2-3
size: .
V: TRBV9
length: 16
DNA: TGTGCCAGCAGCGTAGGTGGGGGAGCTCTTCCAGATACGCAGTATTTT
CDR3: CASSVGGGALPDTQYF

D: .
J: TRBJ1-1
size: .
V: TRBV18
length: 15
DNA: TGTGCCAGCTTAGACCAGGTACGACAGAATTCCCAAGCTTTCTTT
CDR3: CASLDQVRQNSQAFF

D: .
J: TRBJ2-1
size: .
V: TRBV13
length: 19
DNA: TGTGCCAGCAGCTATTTCAGTGGGGGGATATTGGGCTCCTACAATGAGCAGTTCTTC
CDR3: CASSYFSGGILGSYNEQFF

D: .
J: TRBJ1-5
size: .
V: TRBV19
length: 13
DNA: TGTGCCAGTAGTATGGTCAGCAATCAGCCCCAGCATTTT
CDR3: CASSMVSNQPQHF

D: TRBD1
J: TRBJ2-1
size: .
V: TRBV25-1
length: 14
DNA: TGTGCCAGCAGTCCCGGGACAGTTGGACATGAGCAGTTCTTC
CDR3: CASSPGTVGHEQFF

D: .
J: TRBJ1-5
size: .
V: TRBV10-1
length: 14
DNA: TGCGCCAGCAGTGATTCCGGGGAAAGGAAGCCCCAGCATTTT
CDR3: CASSDSGERKPQHF

D: TRBD2
J: TRBJ2-1
size: few
V: TRBV7-9
length: 15
DNA: TGTGCCAGCGGAGGCGATAGCGGGAGCTACAATGAGCAGTTCTTC
CDR3: CASGGDSGSYNEQFF